This T cell receptor (beta chain) was identified during a study of blood T cell repertoires in COVID-19. About the research overall: The study drew acute and convalescent COVID-19 samples from the United States, Italy and Spain. PBMCs, B-cell-depleted T cells, or T cells were the source of the cDNA or gDNA that made up the material.

CDR3 length: 14 residues. The V segment lost 1 base and the J segment 5 bases; nucleotides outside the gene matches: 5. Looked up from germline, CDR1 is LGHNA and CDR2 is YNFKEQ. How the authors handled the data: Estimates of nucleated cell counts were drawn from the amplification of reference gene primers. The assay was immunoSEQ multiplex PCR, and TCRdb's table has in-frame clones only and misses some. That table gives V, J and clone size, and the DNA gave D and trimming. Among 400,000 to 450,000 clones listed, more than 80% were seen once. This receptor was taken from a woman aged 25 to 45 with active or convalescent COVID-19. V usage is TRBV4-2 and J usage is TRBJ2-7, with 7 bases aligning to TRBD1. Sequencing was performed on peripheral blood. CDR3 sequence: CASSQGLTGDEQYF. In DNA form, the CDR3 reads TGTGCCAGCAGCCAAGGTCTCACAGGGGACGAGCAGTACTTC.